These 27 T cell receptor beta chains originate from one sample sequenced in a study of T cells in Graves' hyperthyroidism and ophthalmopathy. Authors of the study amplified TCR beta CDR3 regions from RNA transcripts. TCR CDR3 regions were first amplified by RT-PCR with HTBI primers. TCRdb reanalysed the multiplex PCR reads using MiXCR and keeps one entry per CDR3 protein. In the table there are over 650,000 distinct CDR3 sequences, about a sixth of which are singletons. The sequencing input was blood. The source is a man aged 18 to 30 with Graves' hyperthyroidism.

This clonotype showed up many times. Written as DNA, the CDR3 is TGTGCCACCAGCAGAGGGACTAGCGGGATGACAGATACGCAGTATTTT. Amino acids: CATSRGTSGMTDTQYF. This chain connects TRBV15 to TRBJ2-3, with 12 bases fitting TRBD2. This CDR3 comprises 16 residues. Germline V lookup: CDR1 LNHNV, CDR2 YYDKDF (reference sequence). The junction had 2 bases not matched to a gene; V was cut back by 1 base and J by 3 bases.

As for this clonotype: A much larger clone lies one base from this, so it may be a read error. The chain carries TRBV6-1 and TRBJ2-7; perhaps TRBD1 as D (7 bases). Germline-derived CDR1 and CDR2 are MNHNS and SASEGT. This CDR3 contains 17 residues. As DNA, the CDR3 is TGTGCCGGCAGTAACAGCATCGGCGGGACAGCCTCCTACGAGCAGTACTTC. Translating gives CAGSNSIGGTASYEQYF.

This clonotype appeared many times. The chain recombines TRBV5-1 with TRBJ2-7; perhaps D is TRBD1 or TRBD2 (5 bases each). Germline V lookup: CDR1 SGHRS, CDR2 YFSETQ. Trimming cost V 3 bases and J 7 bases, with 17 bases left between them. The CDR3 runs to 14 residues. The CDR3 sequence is CASSSGLSKGEQYF. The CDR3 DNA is TGCGCCAGCAGCTCGGGGCTATCCAAGGGGGAGCAGTACTTC.

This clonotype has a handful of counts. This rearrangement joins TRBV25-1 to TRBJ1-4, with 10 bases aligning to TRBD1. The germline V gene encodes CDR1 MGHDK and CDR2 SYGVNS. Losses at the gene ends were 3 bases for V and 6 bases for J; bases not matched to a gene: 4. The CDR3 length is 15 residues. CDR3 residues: CASSDPGTGDEKLFF. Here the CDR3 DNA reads TGTGCCAGCAGTGATCCCGGGACAGGGGATGAAAAACTGTTTTTT.

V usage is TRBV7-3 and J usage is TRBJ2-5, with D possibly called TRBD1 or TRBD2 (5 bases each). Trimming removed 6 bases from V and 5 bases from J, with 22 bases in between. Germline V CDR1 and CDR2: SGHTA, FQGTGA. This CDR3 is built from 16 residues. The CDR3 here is CASSSGGPGRRETQYF. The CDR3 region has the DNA TGTGCCAGCAGTTCTGGGGGACCGGGGCGCAGGGAGACCCAGTACTTC.

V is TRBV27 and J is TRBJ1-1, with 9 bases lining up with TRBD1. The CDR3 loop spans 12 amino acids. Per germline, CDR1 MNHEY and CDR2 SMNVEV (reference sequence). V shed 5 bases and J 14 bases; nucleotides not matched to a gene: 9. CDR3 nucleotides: TGTGCCAGCAGTCTCCCCGGGACAGGGCCCTTCTTT. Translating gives CASSLPGTGPFF.

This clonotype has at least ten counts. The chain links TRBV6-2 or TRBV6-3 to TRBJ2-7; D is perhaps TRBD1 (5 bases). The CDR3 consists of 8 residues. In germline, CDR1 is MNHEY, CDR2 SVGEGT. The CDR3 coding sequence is TGTCTAAGGGGCGAGCAGTACTTC. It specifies CLRGEQYF.

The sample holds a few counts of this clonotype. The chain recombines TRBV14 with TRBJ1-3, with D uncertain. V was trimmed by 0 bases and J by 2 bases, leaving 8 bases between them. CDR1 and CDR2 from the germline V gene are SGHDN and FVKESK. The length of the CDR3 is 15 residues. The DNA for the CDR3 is TGTGCCAGCAGCCAAGATCCCCGGACTGGAAACACCATATATTTT. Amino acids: CASSQDPRTGNTIYF.

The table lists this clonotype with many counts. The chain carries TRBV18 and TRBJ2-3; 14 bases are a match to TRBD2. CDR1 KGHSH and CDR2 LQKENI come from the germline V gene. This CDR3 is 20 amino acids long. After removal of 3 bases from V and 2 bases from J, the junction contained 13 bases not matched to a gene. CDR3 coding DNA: TGTGCCAGCTCACCTGCGAAGGGGACTAGCGGGAGTTCTCACACAGATACGCAGTATTTT. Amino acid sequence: CASSPAKGTSGSSHTDTQYF.

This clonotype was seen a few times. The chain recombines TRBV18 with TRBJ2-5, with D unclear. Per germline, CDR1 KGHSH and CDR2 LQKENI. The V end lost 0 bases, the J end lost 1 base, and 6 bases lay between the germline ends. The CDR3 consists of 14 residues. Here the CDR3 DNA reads TGTGCCAGCTCACCACCGGGCAGCCAAGAGACCCAGTACTTC. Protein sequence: CASSPPGSQETQYF.

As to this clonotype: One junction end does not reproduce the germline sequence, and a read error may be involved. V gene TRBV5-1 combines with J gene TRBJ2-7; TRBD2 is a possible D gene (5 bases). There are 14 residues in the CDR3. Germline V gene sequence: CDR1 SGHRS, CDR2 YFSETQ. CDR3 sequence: CASSLAGSSHEQYF. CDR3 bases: TGCGCCAGCAGCTTGGCGGGGAGCTCCCACGAGCAGTACTTC. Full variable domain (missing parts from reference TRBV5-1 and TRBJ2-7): KAGVTQTPRYLIKTRGQQVTLSCSPISGHRSVSWYQQTPGQGLQFLFEYFSETQRNKGNFPGRFSGRQFSNSRSEMNVSTLELGDSALYLCASSLAGSSHEQYFGPGTRLTVT.

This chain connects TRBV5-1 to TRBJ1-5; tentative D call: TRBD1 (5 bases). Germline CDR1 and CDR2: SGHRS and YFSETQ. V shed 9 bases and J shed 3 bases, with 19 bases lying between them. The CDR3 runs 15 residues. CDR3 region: CATQPLSGHNQPQHF. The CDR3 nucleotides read TGCGCCACGCAGCCCCTTTCGGGGCACAATCAGCCCCAGCATTTT.

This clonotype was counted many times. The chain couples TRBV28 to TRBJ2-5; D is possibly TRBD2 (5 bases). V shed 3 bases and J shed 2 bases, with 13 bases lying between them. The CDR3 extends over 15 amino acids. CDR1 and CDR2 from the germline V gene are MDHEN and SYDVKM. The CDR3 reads CASSFSPEGQETQYF. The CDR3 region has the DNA TGTGCCAGCAGTTTTAGTCCCGAGGGACAAGAGACCCAGTACTTC.

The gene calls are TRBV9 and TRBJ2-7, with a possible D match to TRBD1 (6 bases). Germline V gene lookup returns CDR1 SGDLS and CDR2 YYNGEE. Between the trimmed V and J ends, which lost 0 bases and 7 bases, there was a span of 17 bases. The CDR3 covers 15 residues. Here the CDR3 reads CASSVASGGQAEQYF. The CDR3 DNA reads TGTGCCAGCAGCGTAGCGAGTGGGGGCCAAGCTGAGCAGTACTTC.

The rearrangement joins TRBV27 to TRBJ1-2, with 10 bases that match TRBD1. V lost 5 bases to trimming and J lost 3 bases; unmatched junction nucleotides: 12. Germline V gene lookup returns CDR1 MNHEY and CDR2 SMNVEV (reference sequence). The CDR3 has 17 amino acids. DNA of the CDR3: TGTGCCAGCAGTCCTATACCCCCTGGACAGGGGGACTATGGCTACACCTTC. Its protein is CASSPIPPGQGDYGYTF.

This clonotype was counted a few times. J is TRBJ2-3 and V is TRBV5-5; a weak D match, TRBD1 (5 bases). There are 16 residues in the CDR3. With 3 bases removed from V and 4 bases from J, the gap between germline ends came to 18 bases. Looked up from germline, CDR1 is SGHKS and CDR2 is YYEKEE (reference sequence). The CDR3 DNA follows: TGTGCCAGCAGCTCCCTCAGGGTTAAAGGGGCAGATACGCAGTATTTT. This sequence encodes CASSSLRVKGADTQYF.

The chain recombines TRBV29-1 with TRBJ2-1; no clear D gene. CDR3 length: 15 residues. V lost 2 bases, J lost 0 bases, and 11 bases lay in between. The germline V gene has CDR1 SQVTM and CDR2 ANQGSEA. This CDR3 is CSVEFNARSYNEQFF. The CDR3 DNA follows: TGCAGCGTTGAATTTAACGCCCGCTCCTACAATGAGCAGTTCTTC.

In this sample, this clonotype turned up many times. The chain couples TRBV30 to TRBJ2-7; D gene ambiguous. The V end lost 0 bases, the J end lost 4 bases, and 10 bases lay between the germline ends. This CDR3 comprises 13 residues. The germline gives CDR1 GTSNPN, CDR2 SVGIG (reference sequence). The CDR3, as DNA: TGTGCCTGGAGTGTTTTAGGACCTTACGAGCAGTACTTC. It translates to CAWSVLGPYEQYF.

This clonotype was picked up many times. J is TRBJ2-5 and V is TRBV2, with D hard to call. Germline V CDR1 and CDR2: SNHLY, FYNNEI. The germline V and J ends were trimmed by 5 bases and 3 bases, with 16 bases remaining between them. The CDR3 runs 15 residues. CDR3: CASSPPTRLEETQYF. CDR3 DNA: TGTGCCAGCAGTCCCCCTACCCGATTGGAAGAGACCCAGTACTTC.

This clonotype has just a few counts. CDR3 bases: TGTGCCAGCAGCGTAGGGGCGGGAGGGCCGGGGGAGACCCAGTACTTC. Encoded protein: CASSVGAGGPGETQYF. This chain uses TRBV9 with TRBJ2-5, with 9 bases that match TRBD2. V was clipped by 0 bases and J by 5 bases; unmatched bases: 8. CDR1 SGDLS and CDR2 YYNGEE come from the germline V gene. This CDR3 comprises 16 residues.

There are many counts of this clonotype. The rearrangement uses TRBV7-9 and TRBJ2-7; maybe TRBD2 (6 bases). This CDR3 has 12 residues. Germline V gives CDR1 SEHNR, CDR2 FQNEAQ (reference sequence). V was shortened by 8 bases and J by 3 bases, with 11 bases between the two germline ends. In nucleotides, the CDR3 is TGTGCCAGCTGTATAGCGGACTACGAGCAGTACTTC. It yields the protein CASCIADYEQYF.

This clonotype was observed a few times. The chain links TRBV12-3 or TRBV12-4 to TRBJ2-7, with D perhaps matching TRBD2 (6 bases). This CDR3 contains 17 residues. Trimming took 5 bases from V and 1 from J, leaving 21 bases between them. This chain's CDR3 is CASSPRRQRVWSYEQYF. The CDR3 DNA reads TGTGCCAGCAGTCCGAGACGTCAGCGGGTGTGGTCCTACGAGCAGTACTTC.

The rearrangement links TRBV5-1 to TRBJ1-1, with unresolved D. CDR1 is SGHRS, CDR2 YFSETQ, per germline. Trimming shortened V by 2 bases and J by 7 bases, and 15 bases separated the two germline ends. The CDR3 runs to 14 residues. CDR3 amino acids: CASSFYRNGGEAFF. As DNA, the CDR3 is TGCGCCAGCAGCTTTTATAGGAATGGTGGTGAAGCTTTCTTT.

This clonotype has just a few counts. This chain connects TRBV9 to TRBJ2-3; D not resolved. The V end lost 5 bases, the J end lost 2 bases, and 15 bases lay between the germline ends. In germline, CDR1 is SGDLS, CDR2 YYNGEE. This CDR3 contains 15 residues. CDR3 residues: CASRKSLSYTDTQYF. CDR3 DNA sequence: TGTGCCAGCAGAAAGTCTCTCAGCTACACAGATACGCAGTATTTT.

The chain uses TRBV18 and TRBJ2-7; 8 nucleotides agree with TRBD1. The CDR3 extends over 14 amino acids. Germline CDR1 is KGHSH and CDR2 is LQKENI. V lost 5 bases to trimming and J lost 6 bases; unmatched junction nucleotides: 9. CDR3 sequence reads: CASSTLGQGPEQYF. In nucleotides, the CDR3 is TGTGCCAGCTCAACTCTCGGACAGGGTCCCGAGCAGTACTTC.

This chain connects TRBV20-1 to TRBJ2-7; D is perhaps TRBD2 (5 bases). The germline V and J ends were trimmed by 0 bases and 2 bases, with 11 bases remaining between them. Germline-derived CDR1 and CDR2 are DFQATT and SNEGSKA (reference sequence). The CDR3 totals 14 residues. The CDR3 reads CSARDLDSTYEQYF. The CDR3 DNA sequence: TGCAGTGCTAGAGATTTGGACTCGACCTACGAGCAGTACTTC.

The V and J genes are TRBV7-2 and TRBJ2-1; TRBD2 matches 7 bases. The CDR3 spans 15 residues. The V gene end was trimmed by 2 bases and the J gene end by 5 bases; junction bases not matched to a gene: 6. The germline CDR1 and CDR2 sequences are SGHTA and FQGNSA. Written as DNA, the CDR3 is TGTGCCAGCAGCTTAACCCGGGACTACCACAATGAGCAGTTCTTC. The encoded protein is CASSLTRDYHNEQFF.